There are many counts of the clone carrying this T cell receptor (beta chain). Its antigen is currently unknown. V dropped 2 bases and J dropped 5 bases, with 9 bases sitting between them. The CDR3 consists of 13 residues. The sample is drawn from a study of CD8 T cells in ankylosing spondylitis. Study observations and caveats: The clones that were linked to disease were reported to be significantly enriched in matched synovial fluid samples from ankylosing spondylitis patients. CD8+ cells made up the disease-linked clones, which were relatively rare in peripheral blood. Earlier reports found some motif variants in synovial fluid and blood in reactive arthritis.

As the method for making TCR beta libraries, quantitative 5'-RACE with molecular barcodes was used. One entry per CDR3 protein results from TCRdb running MiXCR on the 5' RACE reads. The table has about 92,000 distinct CDR3 sequences, 8.8% seen once. The source of this sequence is a male donor with ankylosing spondylitis or in good health (not recorded which). The specimen was blood, either unsorted or a sorted T cell fraction (not recorded which). The chain uses TRBV12-3 or TRBV12-4 and TRBJ2-5; D unclear. CDR3 residues: CASSLIHAETQYF. CDR3 nucleotide sequence: TGTGCCAGCAGTTTAATCCACGCGGAGACCCAGTACTTC.